These T cell receptor beta chains were read from a single sample in a study of CD8+CD57+ T cells in acquired aplastic anemia. Each CDR3 protein gets one entry after TCRdb re-called the reads with MiXCR. Of some 150,000 distinct CDR3 sequences in the sample, 40% to 55% were seen once. Sequenced sample: sorted CD4+, CD8+, or CD8+CD57+ T cells (not recorded which) from PBMCs. The receptors shown here come from a human donor with aplastic anemia. Each CDR3 is given with its conserved first and last residue. D genes are given only for firm matches. Clone size is shown for a subset of rows, as once, few, many or a class of expanded clone.

>.|TRBV20-1|12|.|TRBJ1-1
TGCAGTGCCGACCACAGGGACACTGAAGCTTTCTTT
CSADHRDTEAFF
>.|TRBV20-1|13|.|TRBJ2-5
TGCAGTGCTAGTCTAGTGCTGGGGGAGACCCAGTACTTC
CSASLVLGETQYF
>.|TRBV10-3|11|.|TRBJ2-7
TGTGCCATCAAGGAGACCTACGAGCAGTACTTC
CAIKETYEQYF
>many|TRBV7-8|14|TRBD1|TRBJ2-5
TGTGCCAGCAGCTTAGGGACAGGGCAAGAGACCCAGTACTTC
CASSLGTGQETQYF
>many|TRBV7-6|16|TRBD1|TRBJ2-7
TGTGCCAGCAGCTCGATCCGGGACAGGGACCTCTACGAGCAGTACTTC
CASSSIRDRDLYEQYF
>many|TRBV20-1|16|TRBD2|TRBJ2-1
TGCAGTGCTAGAGACCCCCTCGCGGGGGGGCGGAATGAGCAGTTCTTC
CSARDPLAGGRNEQFF
>.|TRBV18|16|.|TRBJ1-1
TGTGCCAGCTCGCCAGAAATCCCGGGGCGCGGCACTGAAGCTTTCTTT
CASSPEIPGRGTEAFF
>few|TRBV3-1|15|TRBD1|TRBJ2-3
TGTGCCAGCAGCCCTCGGACAGGTTCAGGGGGTACGCAGTATTTT
CASSPRTGSGGTQYF
>.|TRBV20-1|15|.|TRBJ1-4
TGCAGTGCCATTGTCATGGGTAGCACTAATGAAAAACTGTTTTTT
CSAIVMGSTNEKLFF
>many|TRBV7-2|16|TRBD2|TRBJ2-5
TGTGCCAGCAGCCCTCTCTCCGGCGGGGGAGGGGAGACCCAGTACTTC
CASSPLSGGGGETQYF
>few|TRBV10-3|15|.|TRBJ1-5
TGTGCCATCAGTGTTGGGGTAGAAAGCAATCAGCCCCAGCATTTT
CAISVGVESNQPQHF
>.|TRBV7-8|13|.|TRBJ1-1
TGTGCCAGCAGCCCCCAAACAAACACTGAAGCTTTCTTT
CASSPQTNTEAFF
>few|TRBV12-3/TRBV12-4|16|TRBD2|TRBJ2-3
TGTGCCAGCAGTTTTGGCCTTAGCGGGGGCACAGATACGCAGTATTTT
CASSFGLSGGTDTQYF
>.|TRBV5-7|15|.|TRBJ2-7
TGTGCCAGCAGCTTGGACATCGGGTTTTTCTACGAGCAGTACTTC
CASSLDIGFFYEQYF
>once|TRBV2|15|TRBD1|TRBJ1-6
TGTGCCAGCAGTGAAGAGGGACAGGAGAATTCACCCCTCCACTTT
CASSEEGQENSPLHF
>many|TRBV7-3|13|.|TRBJ1-2
TGTGCCAGCAGCCCAGGGGCAGATATCGGCTACACCTTC
CASSPGADIGYTF
>.|TRBV6-5|13|.|TRBJ2-5
TGTGCCAGCAGTTATGGGCCTTTCGAGACCCAGTACTTC
CASSYGPFETQYF
>many|TRBV24-1|13|.|TRBJ2-7
TGTGCCACCAGTGATACAGGTAACTACGAGCAGTACTTC
CATSDTGNYEQYF
>.|TRBV6-2/TRBV6-3|14|.|TRBJ1-1
TGTGCCAGCAGTTTCCCAAGAGCCGGCACTGAAGCTTTCTTT
CASSFPRAGTEAFF